This T cell receptor beta chain is from a study of Ad26.COV2.S vaccination and SARS-CoV-2 variants. Libraries were prepared by immunoSEQ multiplex PCR; TCRdb keeps only in-frame clonotypes and omits some of them. The table has hundreds of thousands of clones, 86% seen once. Treatment here: around 19 received Ad26.COV2.S at low or high dose, single or two shots; several received placebo; per-sample allocation not given. Sampling took place 63 days after the first vaccine or placebo injection. The individual, an adult aged 18-55 years, was a donor in Boston. The vaccine antigen was prefusion-stabilized Wuhan SARS-CoV-2 spike. CDR1 is SQVTM and CDR2 is ANQGSEA in the germline V gene. The CDR3 is 14 amino acids. The germline V and J ends were trimmed by 6 bases and 3 bases, with 18 bases remaining between them. General study results and limits: Comparable non-spike TCR breadth was observed in vaccine and placebo recipients.

Worth noting for this clone: Its specificity is unknown.

The receptor was isolated from a person aged 18-65 years who received the Ad26.COV2.S COVID-19 vaccine or a placebo. This sample comprised peripheral blood, obtained in a trial of Ad26.COV2.S vaccine versus placebo. The chain uses TRBV29-1 and TRBJ2-7; D call uncertain. The CDR3 DNA reads as TGCAGCGTGCGGACCGTTCGAGTAGGCTACGAGCAGTACTTC. Protein sequence: CSVRTVRVGYEQYF.